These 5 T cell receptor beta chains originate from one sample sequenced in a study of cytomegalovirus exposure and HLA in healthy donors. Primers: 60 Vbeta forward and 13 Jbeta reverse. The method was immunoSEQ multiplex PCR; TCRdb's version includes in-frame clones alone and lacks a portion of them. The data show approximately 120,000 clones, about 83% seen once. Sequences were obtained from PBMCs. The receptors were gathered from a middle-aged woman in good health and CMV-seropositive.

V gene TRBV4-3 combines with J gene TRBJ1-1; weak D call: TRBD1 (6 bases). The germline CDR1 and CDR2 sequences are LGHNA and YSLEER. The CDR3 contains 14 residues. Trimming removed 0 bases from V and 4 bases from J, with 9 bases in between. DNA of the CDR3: TGCGCCAGCAGCCAAGAATCCAGGGGCACTGAAGCTTTCTTT. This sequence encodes CASSQESRGTEAFF.

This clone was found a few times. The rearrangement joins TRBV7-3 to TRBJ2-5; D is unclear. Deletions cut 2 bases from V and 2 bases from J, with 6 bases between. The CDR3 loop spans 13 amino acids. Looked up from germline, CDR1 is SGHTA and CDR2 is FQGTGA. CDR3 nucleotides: TGTGCCAGCAGCTTACTAGAGCAAGAGACCCAGTACTTC. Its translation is CASSLLEQETQYF.

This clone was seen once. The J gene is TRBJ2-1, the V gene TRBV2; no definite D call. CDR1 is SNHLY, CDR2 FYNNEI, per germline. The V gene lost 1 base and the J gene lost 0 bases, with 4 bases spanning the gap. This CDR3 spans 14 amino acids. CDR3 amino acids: CASSEESSYNEQFF. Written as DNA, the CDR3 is TGTGCCAGCAGTGAAGAGAGCTCCTACAATGAGCAGTTCTTC.

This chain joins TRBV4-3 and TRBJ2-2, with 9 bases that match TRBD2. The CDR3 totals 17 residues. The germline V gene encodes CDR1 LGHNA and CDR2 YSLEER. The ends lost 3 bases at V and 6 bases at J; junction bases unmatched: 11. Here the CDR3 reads CASSQTSAGGFPGELFF. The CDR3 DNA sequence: TGCGCCAGCAGCCAGACTTCAGCGGGAGGATTCCCCGGGGAGCTGTTTTTT.

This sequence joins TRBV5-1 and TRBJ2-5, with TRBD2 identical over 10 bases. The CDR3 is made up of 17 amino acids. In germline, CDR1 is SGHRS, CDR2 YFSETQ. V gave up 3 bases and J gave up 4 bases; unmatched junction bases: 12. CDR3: CASSYRASGSYAETQYF. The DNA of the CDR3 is TGCGCCAGCAGCTATAGGGCTAGCGGGAGTTACGCAGAGACCCAGTACTTC. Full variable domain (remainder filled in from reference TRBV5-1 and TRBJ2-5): KAGVTQTPRYLIKTRGQQVTLSCSPISGHRSVSWYQQTPGQGLQFLFEYFSETQRNKGNFPGRFSGRQFSNSRSEMNVSTLELGDSALYLCASSYRASGSYAETQYFGPGTRLLVL.